These 29 T cell receptor beta chains came from one sample sequenced in a study of T cells after yellow fever vaccination. TCRdb ran MiXCR on the 5' RACE reads and lists one entry per CDR3 protein. The profile shows about 550,000 distinct CDR3 sequences, approximately 21% of them singletons. This sample comprised PBMCs, obtained 15 days after the yellow fever booster vaccination. The receptors stem from a man younger than 45 who received the YFV17D yellow fever vaccine.

This clonotype was seen at least ten times. The chain combines TRBV20-1 with TRBJ2-7, with TRBD2 identical over 11 bases. Germline CDR1 is DFQATT and CDR2 is SNEGSKA (reference sequence). Unmatched junction bases numbered 0, after V lost 1 base and J lost 1 base. The CDR3 sequence is 14 residues long. The CDR3 sequence is CSARGLAGSYEQYF. The CDR3 DNA is TGCAGTGCTAGAGGACTAGCGGGATCCTACGAGCAGTACTTC.

J is TRBJ2-2 and V is TRBV10-2; the match to TRBD2 covers 9 bases. The V segment lost 3 bases and the J segment 5 bases; nucleotides outside the gene matches: 7. Germline V gene data show CDR1 as WSHSY and CDR2 as SAAADI. The CDR3 covers 16 residues. The DNA of the CDR3 is TGCGCCAGCAGTGAAAGACTAGCGGAGCGGACCGGGGAGCTGTTTTTT. Translated, it gives CASSERLAERTGELFF.

V gene TRBV11-2 combines with J gene TRBJ2-3, with 9 bases identical to TRBD2. CDR3 length equals 18 residues. Looked up from germline, CDR1 is SGHAT and CDR2 is FQNNGV. With V trimmed by 4 bases and J by 4 bases, 15 bases remained unmatched. The CDR3 DNA is TGTGCCAGCAGCTCCGGCCGGGGGCGGGGGGGTTTAGCAGATACGCAGTATTTT. Residues: CASSSGRGRGGLADTQYF.

This clonotype was picked up one time. The V and J genes are TRBV20-1 and TRBJ2-3; D is unclear. The CDR3 extends over 14 amino acids. The V gene's germline CDR1 is DFQATT and CDR2 SNEGSKA (reference sequence). The ends were cut back, 6 bases at V and 5 bases at J, with 18 bases in the middle. The DNA for the CDR3 is TGCAGTGCCCCAGTGACCCAGAGAGGAGATACGCAGTATTTT. Its protein is CSAPVTQRGDTQYF.

The CDR3 nucleotides read TGTGCCAGCAGTCGTACAGGGGCGGAGCAGTACTTC. Amino acid sequence: CASSRTGAEQYF. This chain links TRBV6-5 with TRBJ2-7; 7 bases match TRBD1. Germline CDR1 and CDR2: MNHEY and SVGAGI. Trimming cost V 5 bases and J 7 bases; bases outside gene matches: 5. The CDR3 extends over 12 amino acids.

The chain uses TRBV28 and TRBJ2-4; 9 bases are a match to TRBD1. The ends lost 6 bases at V and 11 bases at J; junction bases unmatched: 5. The CDR3 length is 12 residues. Germline values: CDR1 MDHEN, CDR2 SYDVKM. The CDR3 here is CASRPGTGFQYF. As DNA, the CDR3 is TGTGCCAGCAGACCCGGGACAGGGTTTCAGTACTTC.

V is TRBV4-3 and J is TRBJ1-3; D call uncertain. V dropped 1 base and J dropped 4 bases, with 14 bases sitting between them. The germline CDR1 and CDR2 sequences are LGHNA and YSLEER. The CDR3 spans 16 residues. In DNA, the CDR3 is TGCGCCAGCAGCCAAGCTTTTAGGCAGCCGGGAAACACCATATATTTT. It specifies CASSQAFRQPGNTIYF.

This clonotype was picked up many times. The CDR3 loop reads CASSVGYEQYF. As DNA, the CDR3 is TGTGCCAGCAGCGTGGGTTACGAGCAGTACTTC. V and J are TRBV2 and TRBJ2-7; no firm D call. The ends were cut back, 6 bases at V and 4 bases at J, with 7 bases in the middle. This CDR3 is built from 11 residues. CDR1 is SNHLY, CDR2 FYNNEI, per germline.

The rearrangement links TRBV13 to TRBJ2-7; 7 bases fit TRBD1. V trimming: 5 bases; J trimming: 2 bases; junction bases outside the gene matches: 6. Germline CDR1 and CDR2: PRHDT and FYEKMQ (reference sequence). There are 14 residues in the CDR3. CDR3 DNA sequence: TGTGCCAGCAGCCGAACAGGGGCCCCCTACGAGCAGTACTTC. Translation gives CASSRTGAPYEQYF.

This chain joins TRBV7-8 and TRBJ2-1; 10 bases line up with TRBD2. CDR3 length: 15 amino acids. Per germline, CDR1 SGHVS and CDR2 FQNEAQ. Trimming at V came to 3 bases and at J to 3 bases, leaving 2 bases not matched to a gene. CDR3 in DNA: TGTGCCAGCAGCTTTAGCGGGAGGATCTACAATGAGCAGTTCTTC. Amino acids: CASSFSGRIYNEQFF.

The J gene is TRBJ2-7, the V gene TRBV5-1; D is undetermined. The V gene lost 1 base and the J gene lost 5 bases, with 10 bases spanning the gap. CDR1 is SGHRS and CDR2 is YFSETQ in the germline V gene. This CDR3 is built from 13 residues. The CDR3: CASSLPSPDEQYF. The CDR3 nucleotides read TGCGCCAGCAGCTTGCCGTCGCCAGACGAGCAGTACTTC.

The rearrangement joins TRBV6-1 to TRBJ2-2, with TRBD1 as a possible D gene (6 bases). The length of the CDR3 is 15 residues. CDR1 is MNHNS, CDR2 SASEGT, per germline. Trimming took off 6 bases at V and 8 bases at J, with 19 bases between the two ends. The DNA for the CDR3 is TGTGCCAGCAGCGCCTCTCAGGGGATAGGAGGGGAGCTGTTTTTT. Its protein is CASSASQGIGGELFF.

This chain links TRBV6-1 with TRBJ2-7; the match to TRBD2 covers 7 bases. CDR1 and CDR2 (germline): MNHNS, SASEGT. The V gene end was trimmed by 8 bases and the J gene end by 1 base; junction bases not matched to a gene: 5. This CDR3 comprises 13 residues. CDR3 in amino acids: CASGPGGSYEQYF. As DNA, the CDR3 is TGTGCCAGCGGCCCGGGGGGTTCCTACGAGCAGTACTTC.

The chain has TRBV7-6 and TRBJ2-1; TRBD2 aligns across 10 bases. The length of the CDR3 is 14 residues. The V gene's germline CDR1 is SGHVS and CDR2 FNYEAQ. V shed 1 base and J 9 bases; nucleotides not matched to a gene: 3. CDR3: CASSLGPSGSEQFF. CDR3 sequence (DNA): TGTGCCAGCAGCTTAGGGCCTAGCGGGAGTGAGCAGTTCTTC. The variable domain in full, with the rest retrieved from reference TRBV7-6 and TRBJ2-1, is GAGVSQSPRYKVTKRGQDVALRCDPISGHVSLYWYRQALGQGPEFLTYFNYEAQQDKSGLPNDRFSAERPEGSISTLTIQRTEQRDSAMYRCASSLGPSGSEQFFGPGTRLTVL.

This clonotype was observed a handful of times. The rearrangement links TRBV2 to TRBJ2-2, with a tentative D call TRBD2 (6 bases). Per the germline V gene, CDR1 is SNHLY and CDR2 is FYNNEI. The ends were cut back, 0 bases at V and 5 bases at J, with 10 bases in the middle. The CDR3 extends over 15 amino acids. CDR3 bases: TGTGCCAGCAGTGAAGCGTCGGGAGCGACCGGGGAGCTGTTTTTT. Its translation is CASSEASGATGELFF.

The CDR3: CSARDRVAVETQYF. The CDR3 bases are TGCAGTGCTAGAGATAGGGTAGCGGTAGAGACCCAGTACTTC. The V gene is TRBV20-1, the J gene TRBJ2-5; a possible D gene is TRBD2 (6 bases). Trimming took 0 bases from V and 4 from J, leaving 12 bases between them. The CDR3 totals 14 residues. Germline assignment: CDR1 DFQATT and CDR2 SNEGSKA (reference sequence).

The rearrangement joins TRBV20-1 to TRBJ1-5, with TRBD1 as a possible D gene (5 bases). CDR3 length equals 16 residues. CDR1 and CDR2 from the germline V gene are DFQATT and SNEGSKA (reference sequence). The CDR3 region is CSVWGQAPGWGWPQHF. The DNA for the CDR3 is TGCAGCGTCTGGGGCCAGGCGCCGGGTTGGGGTTGGCCCCAGCATTTT.

The table lists this clonotype with many counts. This sequence joins TRBV5-1 and TRBJ2-7, with a tentative D call TRBD2 (7 bases). Deletions cut 1 base from V and 12 bases from J, with 17 bases between. This CDR3 has 13 amino acids. Germline V lookup: CDR1 SGHRS, CDR2 YFSETQ. The CDR3 loop is CASSLSGEGGAYF. The CDR3 coding sequence is TGCGCCAGCAGCTTGTCCGGGGAGGGGGGCGCGTACTTC.

This clonotype has a handful of counts. This chain uses TRBV6-1 with TRBJ2-5; maybe TRBD1 (6 bases). The CDR3 runs to 15 residues. The germline V and J ends were trimmed by 6 bases and 5 bases, with 19 bases remaining between them. Germline-derived CDR1 and CDR2 are MNHNS and SASEGT. The CDR3 sequence is CASSETRDRLETQYF. In nucleotides, the CDR3 is TGTGCCAGCAGCGAGACGAGAGACAGGCTCGAGACCCAGTACTTC.

The chain is built from TRBV3-1 and TRBJ2-1; tentatively, D is TRBD1 (6 bases). The V and J ends lost 8 bases and 5 bases respectively, with 13 bases between them. CDR1 LGHDT and CDR2 YNNKEL come from the germline V gene (reference sequence). The CDR3 extends over 13 amino acids. Written as DNA, the CDR3 is TGTGCCAGCGCGGCAGGGGTGGACAATGAGCAGTTCTTC. It specifies CASAAGVDNEQFF.

CDR3 region: CASSEGPGTGVSNTQYF. CDR3 bases: TGCGCCAGCAGTGAGGGCCCCGGGACAGGGGTGAGCAATACGCAGTATTTT. The V call is TRBV10-1, the J call TRBJ2-3, with 10 bases aligning to TRBD1. Per the germline V gene, CDR1 is WNHNN and CDR2 is SYGVQD (reference sequence). V dropped 2 bases and J dropped 7; count of bases not matched to a gene: 12. CDR3 length: 17 amino acids.

The chain recombines TRBV27 with TRBJ2-1; D gene unclear. CDR1 and CDR2 (germline): MNHEY, SMNVEV (reference sequence). The CDR3 is made up of 13 amino acids. The V end was cut by 5 bases, the J end by 6 bases, with 11 bases between. The CDR3: CASSELYGNEQFF. CDR3 bases: TGTGCCAGCAGTGAGTTGTATGGCAATGAGCAGTTCTTC.

In its sample, this clonotype was seen a few times. The chain carries TRBV5-5 and TRBJ2-2; no reliable D call. Germline lookup yields CDR1 SGHKS and CDR2 YYEKEE (reference sequence). Trimming left V 1 base short and J 5 bases short, with 9 bases between. The CDR3 is 14 residues long. This chain's CDR3 is CASSLPRSTGELFF. The CDR3 DNA sequence: TGTGCCAGCAGCTTGCCCAGGTCTACCGGGGAGCTGTTTTTT.

This clonotype occurred a few times. The chain joins TRBV9 to TRBJ2-7, with no clear D. V was cut by 1 base and J by 1 base, with 12 bases left in between. CDR1 SGDLS and CDR2 YYNGEE come from the germline V gene. The CDR3 totals 15 residues. CDR3 region: CASSVTAAVSYEQYF. CDR3 nucleotide sequence: TGTGCCAGCAGCGTAACCGCCGCGGTTTCCTACGAGCAGTACTTC.

This clonotype was seen a few times. The chain employs TRBV7-2 and TRBJ2-3; 8 bases match TRBD2. With 3 bases clipped from V and 4 bases from J, the junction kept 3 bases outside the gene matches. This CDR3 is built from 14 residues. Germline lookup yields CDR1 SGHTA and CDR2 FQGNSA. The CDR3 is CASSLTSVADTQYF. The CDR3 DNA reads TGTGCCAGCAGCTTGACTAGCGTGGCAGATACGCAGTATTTT.

This sequence joins TRBV6-1 and TRBJ2-1; TRBD2 aligns across 7 bases. The V and J ends lost 4 bases and 7 bases, in that order; junction bases with no gene match: 10. Looked up from germline, CDR1 is MNHNS and CDR2 is SASEGT. This CDR3 is 15 amino acids long. In DNA form, the CDR3 reads TGTGCCAGCAGTGGGGACTATACGATTGGAAATGAGCAGTTCTTC. As protein: CASSGDYTIGNEQFF.

This clonotype occurred a few times. The V call is TRBV15, the J call TRBJ2-7; possibly TRBD2 for D (5 bases). V lost 2 bases, J lost 3 bases, and 11 bases lay in between. The CDR3 sequence is 14 residues long. Germline V lookup: CDR1 LNHNV, CDR2 YYDKDF (reference sequence). The CDR3 reads CATSRRGLRYEQYF. CDR3 in DNA: TGTGCCACCAGCAGACGAGGGCTCCGCTACGAGCAGTACTTC. Full variable domain (missing parts from reference TRBV15 and TRBJ2-7): DAMVIQNPRYQVTQFGKPVTLSCSQTLNHNVMYWYQQKSSQAPKLLFHYYDKDFNNEADTPDNFQSRRPNTSFCFLDIRSPGLGDTAMYLCATSRRGLRYEQYFGPGTRLTVT.

This chain uses TRBV7-2 with TRBJ2-7; no firm D call. Germline-derived CDR1 and CDR2 are SGHTA and FQGNSA. V shed 3 bases and J shed 6 bases, with 12 bases lying between them. The CDR3 is made up of 13 amino acids. CDR3 in amino acids: CASSLAQAIEQYF. The CDR3 DNA follows: TGTGCCAGCAGCTTGGCCCAGGCGATCGAGCAGTACTTC.

The chain combines TRBV29-1 with TRBJ2-1, with 10 bases identical to TRBD2. The CDR3 is made up of 14 amino acids. Germline CDR1 reads SQVTM; CDR2 reads ANQGSEA. V shed 6 bases and J 0 bases; nucleotides not matched to a gene: 2. CDR3 region: CSVASGSSYNEQFF. CDR3 DNA: TGCAGCGTAGCTAGCGGGAGCTCCTACAATGAGCAGTTCTTC.